Included here is one TCR beta chain sequence, with context. V was cut by 1 base and J by 1 base, with 13 bases left in between. The CDR3 sequence is 15 residues long. The germline V gene has CDR1 SQVTM and CDR2 ANQGSEA. Method: immunoSEQ multiplex PCR; TCRdb's copy keeps in-frame clones and lacks some. The repertoire holds tens of thousands of clones, 73% seen once, with around 14% in the top ten. This specimen belongs to a study of blood T cell repertoires in COVID-19. The sequenced sample consisted of peripheral blood. J is TRBJ1-1 and V is TRBV29-1, with D tentatively TRBD1 (6 bases). This receptor was taken from a woman aged 70-85 years with acute or convalescent COVID-19. CDR3 DNA sequence: TGCAGCGTTGAAGGGGGGCCGTTTGGGAACACTGAAGCTTTCTTT. This codes for CSVEGGPFGNTEAFF.